Shown below are 28 T cell receptor beta chains from a single sample sequenced in a study of Ad26.COV2.S vaccination and SARS-CoV-2 variants. The treatment denotes: around 19 received Ad26.COV2.S at low or high dose, single or two shots; a few received placebo; per-sample allocation not given. Each sample was drawn 63 days after the first injection (of vaccine or placebo). Clones were read by immunoSEQ multiplex PCR, and TCRdb kept only the in-frame ones, dropping some. This table has fewer than 800,000 clones, around 90% appearing once. Material: peripheral blood, obtained in a trial of Ad26.COV2.S vaccine versus placebo. These receptor sequences come from a person aged 18 to 59 who received the Ad26.COV2.S COVID-19 vaccine or a placebo.

The rearrangement links TRBV12-5 to TRBJ1-2; possibly TRBD1 for D (5 bases). Trimming cost V 0 bases and J 4 bases, with 15 bases left between them. Per the germline V gene, CDR1 is LGHNT and CDR2 is FRNRAP. This CDR3 is built from 16 residues. CDR3 coding DNA: TGTGCTAGTGGTTTGGTACAGGTTGGAGGCAGCTATGGCTACACCTTC. It yields the protein CASGLVQVGGSYGYTF.

This chain connects TRBV29-1 to TRBJ2-3, with D perhaps matching TRBD1 or TRBD2 (5 bases each). Germline CDR1 SQVTM, CDR2 ANQGSEA. Deletions cut 5 bases from V and 6 bases from J, with 15 bases between. This CDR3 is built from 13 residues. The CDR3 sequence: CSVYPGTGDTQYF. The CDR3 DNA reads TGCAGCGTTTATCCGGGGACCGGCGATACGCAGTATTTT.

The V and J genes are TRBV10-3 and TRBJ2-3; TRBD1 or TRBD2 may be the D gene (7 bases each). The CDR3 totals 16 residues. V dropped 11 bases and J dropped 2 bases, with 23 bases sitting between them. Germline CDR1 is ENHRY and CDR2 is SYGVKD. CDR3 protein: CAPRGTNRYLTDTQYF. The CDR3 DNA sequence: TGTGCCCCCAGGGGGACTAACCGGTACCTCACAGATACGCAGTATTTT.

This chain connects TRBV7-2 to TRBJ1-1, with unresolved D. This CDR3 is built from 13 residues. Germline loops: CDR1 SGHTA, CDR2 FQGNSA. The germline V and J ends were trimmed by 2 bases and 7 bases, with 11 bases remaining between them. CDR3 protein: CASSLSLQSEAFF. CDR3 nucleotide sequence: TGTGCCAGCAGCTTATCGCTACAGAGTGAAGCTTTCTTT.

This chain connects TRBV19 to TRBJ2-5, with 7 positions matching TRBD2. Per germline, CDR1 LNHDA and CDR2 SQIVND (reference sequence). Trimming took 5 bases from V and 5 from J; bases not matched to a gene: 8. The CDR3 is 14 residues long. CDR3 region: CASSVGGGGETQYF. CDR3 bases: TGTGCCAGTAGTGTTGGCGGGGGAGGCGAGACCCAGTACTTC.

The V gene is TRBV19, the J gene TRBJ2-1; D perhaps matches TRBD1 (6 bases). The germline V gene encodes CDR1 LNHDA and CDR2 SQIVND (reference sequence). V was trimmed by 3 bases and J by 8 bases, leaving 8 bases between them. The CDR3 is made up of 12 amino acids. The CDR3 DNA reads TGTGCCAGTAGTATCAGGGGCCATGAGCAGTTCTTC. Translated: CASSIRGHEQFF. Based on the CDR3 plus reference TRBV19 and TRBJ2-1, the full variable domain is DGGITQSPKYLFRKEGQNVTLSCEQNLNHDAMYWYRQDPGQGLRLIYYSQIVNDFQKGDIAEGYSVSREKKESFPLTVTSAQKNPTAFYLCASSIRGHEQFFGPGTRLTVL.

This chain connects TRBV29-1 to TRBJ1-2, with no clear D. Trimming left V 6 bases short and J 4 bases short, with 12 bases between. In germline, CDR1 is SQVTM, CDR2 ANQGSEA. The length of the CDR3 is 12 residues. The CDR3 loop is CSVPGNFYGYTF. The CDR3 DNA follows: TGCAGCGTCCCCGGGAACTTCTATGGCTACACCTTC.

The chain combines TRBV29-1 with TRBJ2-7, with 14 bases aligning to TRBD2. This CDR3 contains 14 residues. The germline V gene encodes CDR1 SQVTM and CDR2 ANQGSEA. The junction had 4 bases not matched to a gene; V was cut back by 3 bases and J by 6 bases. The CDR3 DNA reads as TGCAGCGTTGACTCCGGACTAGCGGGAGGCGAGCAGTACTTC. Its protein is CSVDSGLAGGEQYF.

This chain uses TRBV5-1 with TRBJ2-3; 7 bases agree with TRBD1. CDR3 length: 14 amino acids. Germline-derived CDR1 and CDR2 are SGHRS and YFSETQ. With 1 base clipped from V and 1 base from J, the junction kept 0 bases outside the gene matches. The CDR3 protein is CASSLRGRTDTQYF. The CDR3 DNA reads TGCGCCAGCAGCTTGAGGGGGCGCACAGATACGCAGTATTTT.

V is TRBV7-9 and J is TRBJ2-7; D is uncertain. Trimming took 4 bases from V and 11 from J, leaving 12 bases between them. Germline CDR1 SEHNR, CDR2 FQNEAQ (reference sequence). This CDR3 has 11 amino acids. The CDR3 nucleotides are TGTGCCAGCAGCTCATCTTCCCCGAAGTACTTC. It translates to CASSSSSPKYF.

The chain is built from TRBV11-2 and TRBJ2-1, with D perhaps TRBD2 (5 bases). The germline V gene encodes CDR1 SGHAT and CDR2 FQNNGV. The CDR3 loop spans 11 amino acids. The ends were cut back, 4 bases at V and 9 bases at J, with 7 bases in the middle. CDR3 region: CASSSTSEQFF. DNA of the CDR3: TGTGCCAGCAGCTCAACTAGTGAGCAGTTCTTC.

The chain joins TRBV6-2 or TRBV6-3 to TRBJ2-2; 8 bases align to TRBD1. The V and J ends lost 1 base and 10 bases, in that order; junction bases with no gene match: 8. The CDR3 loop spans 15 amino acids. Germline CDR1 is MNHEY and CDR2 is SVGEGT. This CDR3 is CASSYFPQGASELFF. The CDR3 nucleotides are TGTGCCAGCAGTTACTTCCCTCAGGGGGCGTCGGAGCTGTTTTTT.

This chain links TRBV5-1 with TRBJ2-1; 7 nucleotides agree with TRBD2. J was trimmed by 9 bases and V by 0 bases; bases with no gene match: 12. The CDR3 loop spans 16 amino acids. From germline, CDR1 is SGHRS and CDR2 YFSETQ. CDR3 amino acids: CASSLAPGGGEIEQFF. CDR3 coding DNA: TGCGCCAGCAGCTTGGCCCCGGGAGGAGGGGAGATTGAGCAGTTCTTC.

This rearrangement joins TRBV18 to TRBJ2-2, with D unclear. The CDR3 is made up of 16 amino acids. Germline V gene sequence: CDR1 KGHSH, CDR2 LQKENI. Trimming took off 3 bases at V and 7 bases at J, with 18 bases between the two ends. CDR3 nucleotide sequence: TGTGCCAGCTCACCGGATCTTGCGGCACAAGGCGGGGAGCTGTTTTTT. Translating it yields CASSPDLAAQGGELFF.

This clone was counted between two and nine times. This sequence joins TRBV2 and TRBJ1-1; 7 bases align to TRBD1. With 7 bases clipped from V and 6 bases from J, the junction kept 8 bases outside the gene matches. This CDR3 has 13 residues. The germline V gene encodes CDR1 SNHLY and CDR2 FYNNEI. The CDR3 reads CASIDRVNPEAFF. In nucleotides, the CDR3 is TGTGCCAGCATTGACAGGGTTAATCCTGAAGCTTTCTTT.

The chain combines TRBV6-2 or TRBV6-3 with TRBJ2-7; no reliable D call. The length of the CDR3 is 12 residues. The germline gives CDR1 MNHEY, CDR2 SVGEGT. Between the trimmed V and J ends, which lost 2 bases and 4 bases, there was a span of 6 bases. The CDR3 region is CASSYPEYEQYF. In DNA, the CDR3 is TGTGCCAGCAGTTACCCGGAGTACGAGCAGTACTTC.

The rearrangement uses TRBV7-2 and TRBJ2-1, with D perhaps matching TRBD2 (6 bases). Trimming took off 8 bases at V and 1 base at J, with 15 bases between the two ends. The CDR3 sequence is 15 residues long. Germline loops: CDR1 SGHTA, CDR2 FQGNSA. The CDR3 DNA reads as TGTGCCAGCTCCCCCGCCGGGGGTTCCTACAATGAGCAGTTCTTC. Translating it yields CASSPAGGSYNEQFF.

As concerns this clone: The sample contains more than one DNA sequence encoding this CDR3. The chain links TRBV2 to TRBJ1-5; no reliable D call. The V gene lost 6 bases and the J gene lost 2 bases, with 11 bases spanning the gap. Germline assignment: CDR1 SNHLY and CDR2 FYNNEI. The CDR3 sequence is 14 residues long. The CDR3 nucleotides read TGTGCCAGCAGCACCGAGGGTGGCAATCAGCCCCAGCATTTT. This gives the protein CASSTEGGNQPQHF.

This chain connects TRBV15 to TRBJ2-4, with TRBD2 matching over 7 bases. Germline V CDR1 and CDR2: LNHNV, YYDKDF (reference sequence). The trim removed 3 bases at V and 10 bases at J, leaving 6 bases unmatched. The CDR3 has 13 residues. CDR3 DNA: TGTGCCACCAGCAGGGATGGAGCGGGGATTCAGTACTTC. Its protein product is CATSRDGAGIQYF. Looking up the rest from reference TRBV15 and TRBJ2-4 gives the full variable domain: DAMVIQNPRYQVTQFGKPVTLSCSQTLNHNVMYWYQQKSSQAPKLLFHYYDKDFNNEADTPDNFQSRRPNTSFCFLDIRSPGLGDTAMYLCATSRDGAGIQYFGAGTRLSVL.

The J gene is TRBJ1-2, the V gene TRBV27; 7 bases agree with TRBD1. The CDR3 is 13 amino acids. The ends lost 8 bases at V and 3 bases at J; junction bases unmatched: 6. Germline values: CDR1 MNHEY, CDR2 SMNVEV (reference sequence). CDR3 nucleotide sequence: TGTGCCAGCTTTGGGACAGTCGACTATGGCTACACCTTC. Protein sequence: CASFGTVDYGYTF.

This chain connects TRBV7-3 to TRBJ2-3, with D possibly being TRBD2 (6 bases). CDR1 SGHTA and CDR2 FQGTGA come from the germline V gene. The CDR3 is 15 residues long. Deletions cut 6 bases from V and 5 bases from J, with 18 bases between. The CDR3 region is CASSRSGTGEDTQYF. Here the CDR3 DNA reads TGTGCCAGCAGTCGCTCTGGGACGGGAGAAGATACGCAGTATTTT.

This rearrangement joins TRBV3-1 (or the pseudogene TRBV3-2) to TRBJ1-2, with unresolved D. V gave up 0 bases and J gave up 0 bases, with 8 bases separating them. The CDR3 has 15 residues. Germline V gene lookup returns CDR1 LGHDT and CDR2 YNNKEL (reference sequence). The DNA for the CDR3 is TGTGCCAGCAGCCAAGAAATAGGGTCTAACTATGGCTACACCTTC. Translated: CASSQEIGSNYGYTF.

The chain carries TRBV19 and TRBJ1-4, with a weak D call TRBD1 (5 bases). The CDR3 has 13 amino acids. The V and J ends lost 4 bases and 10 bases respectively, with 13 bases between them. The germline gives CDR1 LNHDA, CDR2 SQIVND (reference sequence). The CDR3 bases are TGTGCCAGTAGTACCACAGGTCAAGTAAAACTGTTTTTT. Its protein is CASSTTGQVKLFF. The full variable domain, its missing parts supplied by reference TRBV19 and TRBJ1-4, is DGGITQSPKYLFRKEGQNVTLSCEQNLNHDAMYWYRQDPGQGLRLIYYSQIVNDFQKGDIAEGYSVSREKKESFPLTVTSAQKNPTAFYLCASSTTGQVKLFFGSGTQLSVL.

This chain uses TRBV5-5 with TRBJ2-7; 7 bases map to TRBD1. The V and J ends lost 1 base and 1 base, in that order; junction bases with no gene match: 5. The germline V gene has CDR1 SGHKS and CDR2 YYEKEE (reference sequence). This CDR3 comprises 15 residues. CDR3 amino acids: CASSLNRGLSYEQYF. The CDR3 nucleotides read TGTGCCAGCAGCTTGAACAGGGGTCTTTCCTACGAGCAGTACTTC.

The rearrangement links TRBV7-2 to TRBJ2-5; 9 bases align to TRBD2. The ends lost 2 bases at V and 5 bases at J; junction bases unmatched: 3. The CDR3 is made up of 14 amino acids. Per germline, CDR1 SGHTA and CDR2 FQGNSA. The CDR3 nucleotides are TGTGCCAGCAGCTTATCTAGCGGGGAGGAGACCCAGTACTTC. It codes for CASSLSSGEETQYF.

Only one count was recorded for this clone. The chain links TRBV6-5 to TRBJ1-1, with D unresolved. CDR3 length: 13 residues. Germline CDR1 is MNHEY and CDR2 is SVGAGI. Deletions cut 2 bases from V and 5 bases from J, with 9 bases between. The chain's CDR3 is CASSYEFNTEAFF. CDR3 DNA sequence: TGTGCCAGCAGTTACGAGTTTAATACTGAAGCTTTCTTT.

V and J are TRBV6-5 and TRBJ2-7, with 8 bases fitting TRBD1. The CDR3 spans 15 residues. With V trimmed by 0 bases and J by 4 bases, 5 bases remained unmatched. Germline V lookup: CDR1 MNHEY, CDR2 SVGAGI. CDR3 protein: CASSYSRQGIYEQYF. As DNA, the CDR3 is TGTGCCAGCAGTTACTCGAGACAGGGGATTTACGAGCAGTACTTC.

This chain connects TRBV6-2 or TRBV6-3 to TRBJ1-6; D remains unclear. V was cut by 3 bases and J by 7 bases, with 10 bases left in between. CDR3 length: 14 amino acids. CDR1 is MNHEY and CDR2 is SVGEGT in the germline V gene. The CDR3 DNA sequence: TGTGCCAGCAGTTATTCCCTTTCGAATTCACCCCTCCACTTT. Translation: CASSYSLSNSPLHF.